The clone carrying this T cell receptor (beta chain) came up once. The data derive from a study of blood T cell repertoires in COVID-19. Clones were read by immunoSEQ multiplex PCR, and TCRdb kept only the in-frame ones, dropping some. Here the sample spans roughly 84,000 clones, just under 80% being singletons. The length of the CDR3 is 15 residues. The junction had 4 bases not matched to a gene; V was cut back by 1 base and J by 5 bases. Germline V gives CDR1 SGHTA, CDR2 FQGNSA. The sequenced sample consisted of peripheral blood. This clonotype was sampled from a man between 60 and 75 years old with COVID-19, enrolled during active disease. This chain links TRBV7-2 with TRBJ1-5; 8 bases agree with TRBD1. The CDR3 bases are TGTGCCAGCAGCTTAGACGGACAGGGCTATCAGCCCCAGCATTTT. It translates to CASSLDGQGYQPQHF.